This TCR beta chain was recorded in a study of cytomegalovirus exposure and HLA in healthy donors. Findings and limits, study-wide: Reports credit the classifier with highly specific, highly sensitive diagnosis of cytomegalovirus status.

PCR primers comprised 60 Vbeta and 13 Jbeta primers. Methods used by the authors: Later work found tens of millions of unique TCR beta chains, with approximately 12 million shared. Profiling relied on immunoSEQ multiplex PCR, and the TCRdb table lists in-frame clones only, not all of them. V, J and clone size are those of that table, while D and trimming were read from the DNA. The profile shows tens of thousands of clones, roughly four fifths of them singletons. Remarks on this clone: Its cognate antigen is unknown.

CDR3 length equals 14 residues. Germline values: CDR1 SNHLY, CDR2 FYNNEI. The junction had 7 bases not matched to a gene; V was cut back by 6 bases and J by 6 bases. This sequence was found in a male donor in good health and CMV-seropositive. This rearrangement joins TRBV2 to TRBJ2-2; 7 bases align to TRBD1. The sample consisted of PBMCs. For the CDR3, the DNA is TGTGCCAGCAGCTCCCTAGGGGGCTCCGGGGAGCTGTTTTTT. This encodes CASSSLGGSGELFF.